Below are 15 T cell receptor beta chains sequenced from a single sample in a study of T-cell memory formation after mild COVID-19. TCRdb re-called the 5' RACE reads through MiXCR, storing one row per CDR3 protein. The table records roughly 240,000 distinct CDR3 sequences, 15% to 20% of them present only once. Sequencing used PBMCs or a T cell subset sorted from them (not recorded which). These receptors came from a man younger than 30 who had mild COVID-19 (a few samples of this study predate the infection). Cell type and time point are not known.

This clonotype was seen ten or more times. This chain connects TRBV6-5 to TRBJ1-1; D not resolved. V gave up 1 base and J gave up 7 bases, with 13 bases separating them. In germline, CDR1 is MNHEY, CDR2 SVGAGI. The CDR3 totals 14 residues. This chain's CDR3 is CASSYYSDRDEAFF. The DNA of the CDR3 is TGTGCCAGCAGTTACTACAGCGACCGGGATGAAGCTTTCTTT.

The V and J genes are TRBV4-2 and TRBJ2-7; D unresolved. The CDR3 sequence is 12 residues long. The V gene lost 6 bases and the J gene lost 8 bases, with 14 bases spanning the gap. Germline V gene data show CDR1 as LGHNA and CDR2 as YNFKEQ. The CDR3 loop reads CASSPDLEQQYF. The CDR3 bases are TGTGCCAGCAGTCCGGACCTGGAGCAGCAGTACTTC.

The rearrangement joins TRBV20-1 to TRBJ1-1, with 7 bases lining up with TRBD1. There are 15 residues in the CDR3. V lost 0 bases, J lost 3 bases, and 7 bases stayed unmatched. Germline V lookup: CDR1 DFQATT, CDR2 SNEGSKA (reference sequence). CDR3 DNA sequence: TGCAGTGCTAGAGATATAGGCAGGGGGGACACTGAAGCTTTCTTT. It is translated as CSARDIGRGDTEAFF.

Many counts were recorded for this clonotype. The gene calls are TRBV6-2 or TRBV6-3 and TRBJ2-5, with TRBD2 identical over 9 bases. Per germline, CDR1 MNHEY and CDR2 SVGEGT. J was trimmed by 5 bases and V by 6 bases; bases with no gene match: 4. The CDR3 sequence is 13 residues long. CDR3 bases: TGTGCCAGCAGGCGGGGGGGCTTTGAGACCCAGTACTTC. Amino acids: CASRRGGFETQYF.

The chain joins TRBV6-1 to TRBJ1-6, with D unresolved. Germline V gene sequence: CDR1 MNHNS, CDR2 SASEGT. Trimming left V 8 bases short and J 7 bases short, with 18 bases between. The CDR3 consists of 15 residues. CDR3 region: CASGLGVGGNSPLHF. The CDR3 DNA follows: TGTGCCAGCGGTCTTGGTGTGGGCGGGAATTCACCCCTCCACTTT.

This clonotype was observed a few times. The V call is TRBV7-9, the J call TRBJ1-2; the D gene is possibly TRBD1 (6 bases). The CDR3 is 15 amino acids. With 1 base removed from V and 1 base from J, the gap between germline ends came to 10 bases. CDR1 is SEHNR and CDR2 is FQNEAQ in the germline V gene (reference sequence). The CDR3 loop is CASSLEWDINYGYTF. CDR3 coding DNA: TGTGCCAGCAGCTTAGAATGGGACATTAACTATGGCTACACCTTC.

This rearrangement joins TRBV6-2 or TRBV6-3 to TRBJ1-5, with a possible D match to TRBD1 (5 bases). The length of the CDR3 is 17 residues. Between the trimmed V and J ends, which lost 2 bases and 2 bases, there was a span of 16 bases. Germline CDR1 MNHEY, CDR2 SVGEGT. The CDR3 sequence: CASSYTLGGAGNQPQHF. The CDR3 coding sequence is TGTGCCAGCAGTTACACCCTGGGGGGTGCCGGCAATCAGCCCCAGCATTTT.

This sequence joins TRBV20-1 and TRBJ2-5; D call uncertain. Per germline, CDR1 DFQATT and CDR2 SNEGSKA (reference sequence). Trimming stripped 3 bases from V and 5 bases from J, with 13 bases between. CDR3 length equals 13 residues. The CDR3 region is CSARGSREETQYF. The CDR3 coding sequence is TGCAGTGCTAGGGGTAGCCGCGAGGAGACCCAGTACTTC.

This clonotype was seen more than once but under ten times. The chain combines TRBV7-7 with TRBJ2-5; D is tentatively TRBD1 or TRBD2 (5 bases each). V lost 5 bases to trimming and J lost 3 bases, with 22 bases between them. The germline V gene has CDR1 SSHAT and CDR2 FNYEAQ (reference sequence). The CDR3 has 17 residues. CDR3 coding DNA: TGTGCCAGCAGCGTCTATCGGGACGCAAAACGGGAAGAGACCCAGTACTTC. Translated: CASSVYRDAKREETQYF.

This clonotype appeared a few times. The rearrangement joins TRBV7-2 to TRBJ1-5; D unresolved. Germline V lookup: CDR1 SGHTA, CDR2 FQGNSA. The CDR3 covers 13 residues. V dropped 5 bases and J dropped 7 bases, with 12 bases sitting between them. CDR3 in amino acids: CASSLAPLQPQHF. CDR3 DNA: TGTGCCAGCAGCCTTGCCCCCCTACAGCCCCAGCATTTT.

This clonotype was counted at least ten times. The chain couples TRBV11-2 to TRBJ2-7; D not certain. CDR3 length equals 14 residues. From germline, CDR1 is SGHAT and CDR2 FQNNGV. V lost 1 base and J lost 0, with 7 bases in between. This CDR3 reads CASSLGGSSYEQYV. CDR3 sequence (DNA): TGTGCCAGCAGCTTAGGAGGCAGCTCCTACGAGCAGTACGTC.

The table lists this clonotype with a few counts. V and J are TRBV11-2 and TRBJ1-6; D remains unclear. Trimming removed 8 bases at V and 8 bases at J, with 13 bases between. The germline V gene encodes CDR1 SGHAT and CDR2 FQNNGV. CDR3 size: 13 residues. This CDR3 reads CASSGLLDSPLHF. In nucleotides, the CDR3 is TGTGCCAGCTCGGGCCTTCTGGATTCACCCCTCCACTTT.

This clonotype was counted at least ten times. This chain uses TRBV20-1 with TRBJ2-7, with 11 bases fitting TRBD1. CDR1 and CDR2 from the germline V gene are DFQATT and SNEGSKA (reference sequence). The CDR3 has 16 amino acids. V shed 0 bases, J shed 3 bases, and the junction held 7 bases outside the gene matches. The CDR3 loop reads CSARELGDRGIYEQYF. In DNA form, the CDR3 reads TGCAGTGCTAGAGAACTAGGGGACAGGGGGATCTACGAGCAGTACTTC.

This clonotype was observed many times. The CDR3 protein is CSAIKPSIYYEQYV. CDR3 in DNA: TGCAGTGCTATAAAGCCCTCCATATACTACGAGCAGTACGTC. The chain carries TRBV20-1 and TRBJ2-7; the D is unclear. Germline-derived CDR1 and CDR2 are DFQATT and SNEGSKA (reference sequence). Between the trimmed V and J ends, which lost 4 bases and 3 bases, there was a span of 16 bases. This CDR3 region has 14 residues.

This clonotype was counted only a few times. The rearrangement links TRBV2 to TRBJ2-5; the match to TRBD1 covers 10 bases. The trim removed 8 bases at V and 5 bases at J, leaving 8 bases unmatched. Germline V gene data show CDR1 as SNHLY and CDR2 as FYNNEI. The CDR3 length is 14 residues. Here the CDR3 reads CASGPRDRGETQYF. CDR3 DNA sequence: TGTGCCAGCGGGCCCCGGGACAGGGGTGAGACCCAGTACTTC.